This T cell receptor beta chain was captured by sequencing in a study of response to subunit inactivated influenza vaccine. This clonotype was detected only a few times. CDR1 is MDHEN and CDR2 is SYDVKM in the germline V gene. CDR3 length equals 17 residues. V lost 8 bases to trimming and J lost 4 bases; unmatched junction nucleotides: 17. Via MiXCR, TCRdb re-called the RT-PCR reads, giving one row per CDR3 protein. The data show about 610,000 distinct CDR3 sequences, 11% to 15% seen once. The TCR originated in a man aged 50 to 60 who received an inactivated influenza vaccine. Sequenced material: PBMCs from blood, taken 11 to 12 days after vaccination. The chain joins TRBV28 to TRBJ2-1; TRBD2 matches at 7 bases. The CDR3 is CASRDYDGGPLYNEQFF. The CDR3 nucleotides read TGTGCCAGCCGGGACTATGACGGGGGACCGCTTTACAATGAGCAGTTCTTC.